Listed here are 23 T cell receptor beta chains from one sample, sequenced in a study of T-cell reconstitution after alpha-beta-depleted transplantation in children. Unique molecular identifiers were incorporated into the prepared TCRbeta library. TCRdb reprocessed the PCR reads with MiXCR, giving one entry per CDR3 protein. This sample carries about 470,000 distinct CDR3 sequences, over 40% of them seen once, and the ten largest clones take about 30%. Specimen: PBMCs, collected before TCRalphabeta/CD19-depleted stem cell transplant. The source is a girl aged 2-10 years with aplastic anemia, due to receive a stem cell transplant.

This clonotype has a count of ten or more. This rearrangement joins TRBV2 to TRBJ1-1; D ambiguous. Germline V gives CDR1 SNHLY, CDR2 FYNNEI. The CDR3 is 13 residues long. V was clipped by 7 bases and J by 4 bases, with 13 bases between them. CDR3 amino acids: CASMGRGGTEAFF. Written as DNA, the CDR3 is TGTGCCAGCATGGGTCGGGGAGGCACTGAAGCTTTCTTT.

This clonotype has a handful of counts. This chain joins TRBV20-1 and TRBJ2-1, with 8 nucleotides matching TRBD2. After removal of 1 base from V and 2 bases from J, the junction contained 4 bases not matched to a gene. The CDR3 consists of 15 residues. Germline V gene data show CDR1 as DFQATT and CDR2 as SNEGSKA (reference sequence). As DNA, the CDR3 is TGCAGTGCTAGAGTCCTAGCGGGTGCCTACAATGAGCAGTTCTTC. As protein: CSARVLAGAYNEQFF.

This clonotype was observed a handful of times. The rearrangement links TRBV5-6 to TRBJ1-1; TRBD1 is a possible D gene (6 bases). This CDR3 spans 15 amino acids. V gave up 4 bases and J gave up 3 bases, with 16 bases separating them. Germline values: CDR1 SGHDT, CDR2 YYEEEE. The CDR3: CASSVGWGAYTEAFF. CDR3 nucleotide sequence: TGTGCCAGCAGCGTTGGGTGGGGGGCCTACACTGAAGCTTTCTTT.

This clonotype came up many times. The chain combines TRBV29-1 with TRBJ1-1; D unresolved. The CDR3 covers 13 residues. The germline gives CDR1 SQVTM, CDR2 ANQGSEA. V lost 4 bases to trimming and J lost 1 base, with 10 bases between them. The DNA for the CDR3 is TGCAGCGTTGCCGGCGGTGAGAACACTGAAGCTTTCTTT. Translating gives CSVAGGENTEAFF.

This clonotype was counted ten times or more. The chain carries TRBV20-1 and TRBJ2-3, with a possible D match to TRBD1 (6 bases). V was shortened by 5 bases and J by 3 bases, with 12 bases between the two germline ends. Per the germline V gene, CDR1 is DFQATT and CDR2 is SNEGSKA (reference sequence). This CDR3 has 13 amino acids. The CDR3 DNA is TGCAGTGCTCCCTGGCAGGGGACAGATACGCAGTATTTT. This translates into CSAPWQGTDTQYF.

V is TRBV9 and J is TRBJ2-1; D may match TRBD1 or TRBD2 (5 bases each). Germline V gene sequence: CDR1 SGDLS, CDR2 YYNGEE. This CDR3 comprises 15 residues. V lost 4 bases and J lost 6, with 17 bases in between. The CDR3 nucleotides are TGTGCCAGCAGCCCGGGACGCACCCCCTCCAATGAGCAGTTCTTC. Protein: CASSPGRTPSNEQFF.

CDR3 coding DNA: TGCAGTGCTAGTTGGACAGAAGTAAGGAGCAATCAGCCCCAGCATTTT. Encoded protein: CSASWTEVRSNQPQHF. V and J are TRBV20-1 and TRBJ1-5; the D gene is possibly TRBD1 (6 bases). Per the germline V gene, CDR1 is DFQATT and CDR2 is SNEGSKA (reference sequence). Deletions cut 3 bases from V and 1 base from J, with 16 bases between. CDR3 size: 16 residues.

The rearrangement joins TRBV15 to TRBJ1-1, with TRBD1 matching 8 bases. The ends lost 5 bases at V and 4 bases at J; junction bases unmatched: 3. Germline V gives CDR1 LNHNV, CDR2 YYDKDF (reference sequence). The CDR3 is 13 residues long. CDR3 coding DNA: TGTGCCACCAGCGTTACAGGGGGCACTGAAGCTTTCTTT. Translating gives CATSVTGGTEAFF.

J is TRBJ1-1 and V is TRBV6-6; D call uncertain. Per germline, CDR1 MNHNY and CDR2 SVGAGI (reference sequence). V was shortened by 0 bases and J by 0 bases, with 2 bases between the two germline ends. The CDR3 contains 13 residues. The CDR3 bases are TGTGCCAGCAGTTACTCGGTGAACACTGAAGCTTTCTTT. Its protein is CASSYSVNTEAFF.

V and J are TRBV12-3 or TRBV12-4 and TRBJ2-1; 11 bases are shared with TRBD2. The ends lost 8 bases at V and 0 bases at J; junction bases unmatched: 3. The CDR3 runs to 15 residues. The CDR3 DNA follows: TGTGCCAGCGGGACTAGCGGAGGCTCCTACAATGAGCAGTTCTTC. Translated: CASGTSGGSYNEQFF.

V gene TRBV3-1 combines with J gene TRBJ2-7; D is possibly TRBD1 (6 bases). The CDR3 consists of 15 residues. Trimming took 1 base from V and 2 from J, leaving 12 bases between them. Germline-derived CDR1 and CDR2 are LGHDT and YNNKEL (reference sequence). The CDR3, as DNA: TGTGCCAGCAGCCAAGGTCCAGGGGAAGCCTACGAGCAGTACTTC. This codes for CASSQGPGEAYEQYF.

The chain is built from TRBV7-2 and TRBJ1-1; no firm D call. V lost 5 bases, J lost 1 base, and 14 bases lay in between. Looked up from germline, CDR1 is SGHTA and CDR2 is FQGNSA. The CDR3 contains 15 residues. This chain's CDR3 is CASSPHPKPNTEAFF. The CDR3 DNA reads TGTGCCAGCAGCCCCCATCCGAAGCCGAACACTGAAGCTTTCTTT. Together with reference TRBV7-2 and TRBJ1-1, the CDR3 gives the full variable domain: GAGVSQSPSNKVTEKGKDVELRCDPISGHTALYWYRQSLGQGLEFLIYFQGNSAPDKSGLPSDRFSAERTGGSVSTLTIQRTQQEDSAVYLCASSPHPKPNTEAFFGQGTRLTVV.

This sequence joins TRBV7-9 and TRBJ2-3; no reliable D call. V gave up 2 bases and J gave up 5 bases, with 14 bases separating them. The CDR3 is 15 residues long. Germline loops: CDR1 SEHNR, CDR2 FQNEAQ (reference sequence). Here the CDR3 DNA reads TGTGCCAGCAGCTTAAAGAGTATGATGGGAGATACGCAGTATTTT. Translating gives CASSLKSMMGDTQYF.

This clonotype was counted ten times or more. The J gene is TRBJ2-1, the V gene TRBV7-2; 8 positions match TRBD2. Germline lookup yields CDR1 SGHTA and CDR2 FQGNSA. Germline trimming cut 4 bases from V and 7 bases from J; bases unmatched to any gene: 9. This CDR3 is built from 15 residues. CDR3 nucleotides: TGTGCCAGCAGCTCCGGGGGGACTAGTAGGAATGAGCAGTTCTTC. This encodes CASSSGGTSRNEQFF.

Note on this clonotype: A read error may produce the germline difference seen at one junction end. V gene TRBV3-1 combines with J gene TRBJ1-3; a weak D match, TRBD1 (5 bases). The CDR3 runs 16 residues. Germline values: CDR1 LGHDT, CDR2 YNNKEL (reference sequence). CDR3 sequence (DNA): TGTGCCAGCAGCCAACAAAGGCAGGGAGCTGGAAACACCATATCTTTT. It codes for CASSQQRQGAGNTISF.

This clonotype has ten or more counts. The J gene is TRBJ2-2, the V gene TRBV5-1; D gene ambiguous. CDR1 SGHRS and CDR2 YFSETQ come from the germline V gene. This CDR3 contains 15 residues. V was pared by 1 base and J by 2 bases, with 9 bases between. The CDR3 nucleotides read TGCGCCAGCAGCTTGTGGTCCGCAAACACCGGGGAGCTGTTTTTT. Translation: CASSLWSANTGELFF. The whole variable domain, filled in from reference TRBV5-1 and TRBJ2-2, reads KAGVTQTPRYLIKTRGQQVTLSCSPISGHRSVSWYQQTPGQGLQFLFEYFSETQRNKGNFPGRFSGRQFSNSRSEMNVSTLELGDSALYLCASSLWSANTGELFFGEGSRLTVL.

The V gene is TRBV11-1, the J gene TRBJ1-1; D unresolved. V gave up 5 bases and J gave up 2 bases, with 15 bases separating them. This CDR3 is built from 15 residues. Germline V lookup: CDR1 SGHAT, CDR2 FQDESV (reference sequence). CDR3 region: CASSPRVGLNTEAFF. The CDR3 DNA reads TGTGCCAGCAGCCCCCGGGTCGGACTTAACACTGAAGCTTTCTTT.

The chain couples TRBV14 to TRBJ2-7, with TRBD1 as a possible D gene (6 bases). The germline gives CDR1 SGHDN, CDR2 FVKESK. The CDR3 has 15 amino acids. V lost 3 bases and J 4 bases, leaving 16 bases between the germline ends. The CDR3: CASSHILRGRYEQYF. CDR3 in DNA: TGTGCCAGCAGCCACATACTCAGGGGACGTTACGAGCAGTACTTC.

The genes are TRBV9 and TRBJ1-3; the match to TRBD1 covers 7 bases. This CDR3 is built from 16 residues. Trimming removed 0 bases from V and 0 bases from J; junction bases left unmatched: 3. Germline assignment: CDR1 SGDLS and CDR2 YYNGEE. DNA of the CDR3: TGTGCCAGCAGCGTAGGGACAGGATCCTCTGGAAACACCATATATTTT. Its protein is CASSVGTGSSGNTIYF.

The CDR3 DNA is TGTGCCAGCAGCCGCCTCGATGGGAGCACAGATACGCAGTATTTT. Its translation: CASSRLDGSTDTQYF. V is TRBV6-1 and J is TRBJ2-3; no firm D call. The CDR3 runs 15 residues. Germline V CDR1 and CDR2: MNHNS, SASEGT. The V end lost 6 bases, the J end lost 0 bases, and 13 bases lay between the germline ends.

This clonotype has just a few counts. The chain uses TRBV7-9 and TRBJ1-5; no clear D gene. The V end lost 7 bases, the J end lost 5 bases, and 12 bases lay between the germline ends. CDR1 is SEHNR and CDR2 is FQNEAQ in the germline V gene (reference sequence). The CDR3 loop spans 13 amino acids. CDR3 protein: CASTRGQDQPQHF. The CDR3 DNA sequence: TGTGCCAGCACCAGAGGGCAGGATCAGCCCCAGCATTTT. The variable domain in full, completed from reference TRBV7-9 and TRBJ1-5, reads DTGVSQNPRHKITKRGQNVTFRCDPISEHNRLYWYRQTLGQGPEFLTYFQNEAQLEKSRLLSDRFSAERPKGSFSTLEIQRTEQGDSAMYLCASTRGQDQPQHFGDGTRLSIL.

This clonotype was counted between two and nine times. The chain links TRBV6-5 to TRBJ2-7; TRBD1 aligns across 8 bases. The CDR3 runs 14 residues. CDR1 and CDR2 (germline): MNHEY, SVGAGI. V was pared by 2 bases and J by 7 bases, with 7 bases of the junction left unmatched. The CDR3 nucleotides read TGTGCCAGCAGTTACCCCGACAGGGGAGGAGAGCAGTACTTC. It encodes CASSYPDRGGEQYF.

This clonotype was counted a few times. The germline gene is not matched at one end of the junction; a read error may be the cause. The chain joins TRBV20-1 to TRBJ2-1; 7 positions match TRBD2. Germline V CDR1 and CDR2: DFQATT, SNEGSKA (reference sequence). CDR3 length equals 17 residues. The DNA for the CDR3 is TGCTGTGCTAGAGTCATACGGGAGACTAGCCTCTACAATGAGCAGTTCTTC. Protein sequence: CCARVIRETSLYNEQFF.